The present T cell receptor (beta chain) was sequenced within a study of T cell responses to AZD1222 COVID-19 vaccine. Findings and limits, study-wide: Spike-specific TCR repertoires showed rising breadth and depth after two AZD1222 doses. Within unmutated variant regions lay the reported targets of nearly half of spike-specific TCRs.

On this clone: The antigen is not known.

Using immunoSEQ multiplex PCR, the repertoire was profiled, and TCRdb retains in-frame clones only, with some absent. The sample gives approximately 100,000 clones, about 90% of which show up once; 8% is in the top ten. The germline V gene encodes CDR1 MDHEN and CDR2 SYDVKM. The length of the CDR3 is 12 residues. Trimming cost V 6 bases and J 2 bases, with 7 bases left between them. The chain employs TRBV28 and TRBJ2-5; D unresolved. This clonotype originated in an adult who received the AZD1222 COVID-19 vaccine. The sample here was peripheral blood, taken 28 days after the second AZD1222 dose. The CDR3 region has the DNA TGTGCCAGCAGGGTAGCACAAGAGACCCAGTACTTC. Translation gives CASRVAQETQYF.